These T cell receptor beta chains were read from a single sample in a study of blood T cell repertoires in COVID-19. Method: immunoSEQ multiplex PCR; TCRdb's copy keeps in-frame clones and lacks some. The sample holds roughly 100,000 clones, over 70% seen once. Input material: peripheral blood. Receptors were obtained from a human donor in a cohort sampled during active or convalescent COVID-19. CDR3s include the opening cysteine and the closing phenylalanine or tryptophan. Fields, in order: D gene, J gene, clone size, V gene, CDR3 DNA, CDR3 protein. A D gene is named only where the DNA matches it firmly. For some rows the clone size is stated as once, few or many, or as a class when expanded; others skip it.

d_call: .
j_call: TRBJ1-5
clone_size: .
v_call: TRBV15
cdr3_nt: TGTGCCACTAGGGGAACAGGGTCGGGTAGCAATCAGCCCCAGCATTTT
cdr3_aa: CATRGTGSGSNQPQHF

d_call: TRBD1
j_call: TRBJ1-6
clone_size: .
v_call: TRBV11-3
cdr3_nt: TGTGCCAGCAGCAGGGCAGGACAGGGGGCATCACCCCTCCACTTT
cdr3_aa: CASSRAGQGASPLHF

d_call: .
j_call: TRBJ2-1
clone_size: .
v_call: TRBV5-5
cdr3_nt: TGTGCCAGCAGCTTGGAGGGGGAATCCTACAATGAGCAGTTCTTC
cdr3_aa: CASSLEGESYNEQFF

d_call: TRBD1
j_call: TRBJ1-2
clone_size: .
v_call: TRBV12-5
cdr3_nt: TGTGCTAGTGGCCCTCCTGCCGACAGGGTCTATGGCTACACCTTC
cdr3_aa: CASGPPADRVYGYTF

d_call: .
j_call: TRBJ2-4
clone_size: .
v_call: TRBV7-2
cdr3_nt: TGTGCCAGCAGCTTACGACAGGCCTCGCACATTCAGTACTTC
cdr3_aa: CASSLRQASHIQYF

d_call: TRBD2
j_call: TRBJ2-5
clone_size: few
v_call: TRBV28
cdr3_nt: TGTGCCAGCAGAATAGCGGGGTCGTTCCAAGAGACCCAGTACTTC
cdr3_aa: CASRIAGSFQETQYF

d_call: .
j_call: TRBJ1-5
clone_size: few
v_call: TRBV18
cdr3_nt: TGTGCCAGCTCACCAGACAATGGCAATCAGCCCCAGCATTTT
cdr3_aa: CASSPDNGNQPQHF

d_call: .
j_call: TRBJ1-6
clone_size: .
v_call: TRBV11-3
cdr3_nt: TGTGCCAGCAGCTTAGAACTACCGAATTCACCCCTCCACTTT
cdr3_aa: CASSLELPNSPLHF

d_call: TRBD2
j_call: TRBJ2-1
clone_size: .
v_call: TRBV7-9
cdr3_nt: TGTGCCAGCAGCAAACGGGCAGCGGGGGGGCCAAATGAGCAGTTCTTC
cdr3_aa: CASSKRAAGGPNEQFF

d_call: .
j_call: TRBJ2-1
clone_size: .
v_call: TRBV19
cdr3_nt: TGTGCCAGTAGCCAAGAGTACAGGGTCTCCTACAATGAGCAGTTCTTC
cdr3_aa: CASSQEYRVSYNEQFF

d_call: TRBD2
j_call: TRBJ2-1
clone_size: .
v_call: TRBV9
cdr3_nt: TGTGCCAGCAGCATTGGCGGGGGCTACAATGAGCAGTTCTTC
cdr3_aa: CASSIGGGYNEQFF

d_call: .
j_call: TRBJ1-1
clone_size: .
v_call: TRBV7-8
cdr3_nt: TGTGCCAGCAGCTTGACACGGAACACTGAAGCTTTCTTT
cdr3_aa: CASSLTRNTEAFF

d_call: .
j_call: TRBJ1-1
clone_size: .
v_call: TRBV5-1
cdr3_nt: TGCGCCAGCAGCTTGGGATCGGGGGGCACTGAAGCTTTCTTT
cdr3_aa: CASSLGSGGTEAFF

d_call: .
j_call: TRBJ2-5
clone_size: .
v_call: TRBV7-2
cdr3_nt: TGTGCCAGCAGCTTAGTTATACGGGAGACCCAGTACTTC
cdr3_aa: CASSLVIRETQYF

d_call: .
j_call: TRBJ1-1
clone_size: .
v_call: TRBV3-1/TRBV3-2
cdr3_nt: TGTGCCAGCAGCCAACGAGGGAGCACTGAAGCTTTCTTT
cdr3_aa: CASSQRGSTEAFF

d_call: .
j_call: TRBJ1-4
clone_size: .
v_call: TRBV12-5
cdr3_nt: TGTGCTAGTGGTTTGTTGAGGATGGGGGGACCAACTAATGAAAAACTGTTTTTT
cdr3_aa: CASGLLRMGGPTNEKLFF

d_call: .
j_call: TRBJ1-2
clone_size: .
v_call: TRBV2
cdr3_nt: TGTGCCAGCAACTTAGACAAAGGCTATGGCTACACCTTC
cdr3_aa: CASNLDKGYGYTF

d_call: TRBD2
j_call: TRBJ2-3
clone_size: .
v_call: TRBV6-6
cdr3_nt: TGTGCCAGCAGTTACGACGCGGGGGGCACGCGAGATACGCAGTATTTT
cdr3_aa: CASSYDAGGTRDTQYF